The entry below gives a single TCR beta chain sequence along with its context. Its antigen is undetermined. What made the TCR beta cDNA was 5'RACE template switching with UMIs. TCRdb reprocessed the 5' RACE reads and reports one entry per CDR3 protein, with no DNA. Recorded for this sample: about 260,000 distinct CDR3 sequences. The CDR3 length is 19 residues. Germline V CDR1 and CDR2: ENHRY, SYGVKD. These data originate in a study of T cells expressing NK-cell markers. Overall study context: The study sequenced eight donors, seven HCMV-seropositive and one seronegative.

Study-level points and caveats: These clonotypes also led the CD3+CD56-NKG2C+ fraction in several donors.

Sequencing used blood T cells: a sorted CD56 or NKG2C T cell subset, CD4+ or CD8+ T cells, or bulk PBMC T cells (not recorded which). The chain joins TRBV10-3 to TRBJ1-3; without DNA, the TCRdb call of TRBD1 cannot be checked. This TCR derives from a woman between 18 and 70 years old in good health. CDR3: CAITNLAGGIGSSGNTIYF.